This T cell receptor (beta chain) came from a study of blood T cell repertoires in COVID-19. As handled by the study authors: Estimates of nucleated cell counts were drawn from the amplification of reference gene primers. Method: immunoSEQ multiplex PCR; TCRdb's copy keeps in-frame clones and lacks some. D and trimming were read from the DNA, whereas the V and J calls and clone size are those reported in that table. The data contain a few hundred thousand clones, around 90% of them seen just once; the ten biggest clones take up 0.8% to 0.85%. Enrollment of patients from Seattle took place during active infection, with longitudinal follow-up. The germline V gene has CDR1 SGHTA and CDR2 FQGTGA. J was trimmed by 4 bases and V by 3 bases; bases with no gene match: 10. This CDR3 is 16 amino acids long.

This receptor was identified in a man younger than 30 with COVID-19, enrolled during active disease. V gene TRBV7-3 combines with J gene TRBJ2-5, with TRBD2 identical over 8 bases. Sample: peripheral blood. CDR3 sequence: CASSFAGRGVGETQYF. In nucleotides, the CDR3 is TGTGCCAGCAGCTTTGCCGGGAGGGGGGTAGGAGAGACCCAGTACTTC.